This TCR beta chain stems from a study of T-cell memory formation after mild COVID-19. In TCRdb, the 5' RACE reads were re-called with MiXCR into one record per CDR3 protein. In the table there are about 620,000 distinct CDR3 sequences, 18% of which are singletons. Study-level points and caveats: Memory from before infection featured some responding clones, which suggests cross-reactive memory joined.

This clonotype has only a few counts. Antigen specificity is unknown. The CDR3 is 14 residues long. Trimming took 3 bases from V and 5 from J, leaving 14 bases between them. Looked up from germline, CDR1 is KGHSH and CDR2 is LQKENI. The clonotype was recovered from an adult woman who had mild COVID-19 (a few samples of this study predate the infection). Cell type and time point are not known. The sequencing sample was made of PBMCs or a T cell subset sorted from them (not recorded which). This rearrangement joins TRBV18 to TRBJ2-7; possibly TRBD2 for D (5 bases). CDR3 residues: CASSPVAVGNEQYF. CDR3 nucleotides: TGTGCCAGCTCACCGGTCGCGGTCGGGAACGAGCAGTACTTC. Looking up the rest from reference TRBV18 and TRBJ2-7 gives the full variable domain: NAGVMQNPRHLVRRRGQEARLRCSPMKGHSHVYWYRQLPEEGLKFMVYLQKENIIDESGMPKERFSAEFPKEGPSILRIQQVVRGDSAAYFCASSPVAVGNEQYFGPGTRLTVT.